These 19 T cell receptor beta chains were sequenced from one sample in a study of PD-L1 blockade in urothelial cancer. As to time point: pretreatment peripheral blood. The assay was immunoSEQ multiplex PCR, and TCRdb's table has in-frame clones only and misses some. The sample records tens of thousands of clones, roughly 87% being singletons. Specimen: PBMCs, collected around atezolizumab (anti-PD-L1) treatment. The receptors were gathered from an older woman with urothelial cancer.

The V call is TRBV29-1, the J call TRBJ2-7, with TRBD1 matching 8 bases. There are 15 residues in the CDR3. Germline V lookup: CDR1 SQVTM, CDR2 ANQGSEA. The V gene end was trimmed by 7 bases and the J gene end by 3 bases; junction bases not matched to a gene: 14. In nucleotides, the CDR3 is TGCAGCGCCCGAGGCCGCGACAGGGGATTCTACGAGCAGTACTTC. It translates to CSARGRDRGFYEQYF.

Written as DNA, the CDR3 is TGTGCCAGCAGTAAAGGGGGCGTTGATCAGCCCCAGCATTTT. Amino acids: CASSKGGVDQPQHF. This chain links TRBV5-4 with TRBJ1-5, with 7 bases aligning to TRBD1. Germline V lookup: CDR1 SGHNT, CDR2 YYREEE (reference sequence). With V trimmed by 5 bases and J by 5 bases, 7 bases remained unmatched. CDR3 length: 14 residues.

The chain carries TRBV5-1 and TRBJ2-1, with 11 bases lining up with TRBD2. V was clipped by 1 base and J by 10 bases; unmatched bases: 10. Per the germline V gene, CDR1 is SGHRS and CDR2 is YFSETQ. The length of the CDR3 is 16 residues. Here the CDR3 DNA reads TGCGCCAGCAGCTTGCCACAACTAGCGGGGGTGGGGGAGCAGTTCTTC. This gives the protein CASSLPQLAGVGEQFF.

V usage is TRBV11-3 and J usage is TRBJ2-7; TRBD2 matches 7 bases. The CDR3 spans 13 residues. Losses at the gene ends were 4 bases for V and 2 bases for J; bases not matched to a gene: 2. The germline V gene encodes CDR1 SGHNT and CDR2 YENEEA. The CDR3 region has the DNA TGTGCCAGCAGCTGGGGGGGGACCTACGAGCAGTACTTC. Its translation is CASSWGGTYEQYF.

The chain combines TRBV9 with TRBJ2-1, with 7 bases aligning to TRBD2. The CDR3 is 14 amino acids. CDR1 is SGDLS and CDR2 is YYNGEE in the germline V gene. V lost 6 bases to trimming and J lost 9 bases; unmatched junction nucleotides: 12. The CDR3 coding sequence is TGTGCCAGCAACCCCGGGACTAACCCAACTGAGCAGTTCTTC. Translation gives CASNPGTNPTEQFF.

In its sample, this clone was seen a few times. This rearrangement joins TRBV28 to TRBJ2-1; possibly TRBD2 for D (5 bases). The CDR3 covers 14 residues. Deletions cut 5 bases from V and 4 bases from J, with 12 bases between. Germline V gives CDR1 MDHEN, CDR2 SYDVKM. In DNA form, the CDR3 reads TGTGCCAGCAGTCGGCTAGCTATGTACAATGAGCAGTTCTTC. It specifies CASSRLAMYNEQFF.

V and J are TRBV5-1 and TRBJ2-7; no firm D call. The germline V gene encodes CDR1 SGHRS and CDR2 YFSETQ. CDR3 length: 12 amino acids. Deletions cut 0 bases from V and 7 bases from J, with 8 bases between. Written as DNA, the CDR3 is TGCGCCAGCAGCTTGGACCTCGGGGAGCAGTACTTC. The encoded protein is CASSLDLGEQYF.

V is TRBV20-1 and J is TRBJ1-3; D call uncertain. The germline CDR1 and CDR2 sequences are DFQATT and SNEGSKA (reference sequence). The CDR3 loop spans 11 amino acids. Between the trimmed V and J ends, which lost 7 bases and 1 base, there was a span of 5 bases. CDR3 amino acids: CSVPSGNTIYF. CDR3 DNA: TGCAGTGTCCCTTCTGGAAACACCATATATTTT.

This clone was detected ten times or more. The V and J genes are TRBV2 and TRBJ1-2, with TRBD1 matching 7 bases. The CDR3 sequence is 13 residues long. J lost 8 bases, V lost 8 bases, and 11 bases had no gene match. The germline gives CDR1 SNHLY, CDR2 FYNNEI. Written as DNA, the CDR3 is TGTGCCAGCGGGGCTGACAGGGCCCTCGGCTACACCTTC. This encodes CASGADRALGYTF.

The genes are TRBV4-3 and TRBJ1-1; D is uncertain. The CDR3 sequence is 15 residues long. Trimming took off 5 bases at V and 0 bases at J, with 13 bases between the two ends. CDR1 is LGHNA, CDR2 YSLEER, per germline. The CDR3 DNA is TGCGCCAGCAGCTACCACGGGGATCTGAACACTGAAGCTTTCTTT. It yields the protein CASSYHGDLNTEAFF.

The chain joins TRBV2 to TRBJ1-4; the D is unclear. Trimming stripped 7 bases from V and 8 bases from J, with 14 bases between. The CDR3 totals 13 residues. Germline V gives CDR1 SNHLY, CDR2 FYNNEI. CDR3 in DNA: TGTGCCAGCATCGCAGGCTTAAGGGAAAAACTGTTTTTT. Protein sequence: CASIAGLREKLFF.

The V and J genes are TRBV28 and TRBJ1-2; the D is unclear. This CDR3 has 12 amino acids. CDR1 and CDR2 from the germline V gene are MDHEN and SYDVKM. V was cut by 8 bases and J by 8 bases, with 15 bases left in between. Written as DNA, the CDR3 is TGTGCCAGCCGGGGAGTCTTGGGGGGCTACACCTTC. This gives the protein CASRGVLGGYTF.

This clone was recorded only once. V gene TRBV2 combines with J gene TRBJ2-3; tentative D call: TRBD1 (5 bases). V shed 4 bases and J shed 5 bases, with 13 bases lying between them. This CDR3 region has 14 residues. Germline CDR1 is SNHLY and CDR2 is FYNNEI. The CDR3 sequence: CASSVGAVQDTQYF. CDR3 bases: TGTGCCAGCAGTGTTGGGGCAGTGCAAGATACGCAGTATTTT.

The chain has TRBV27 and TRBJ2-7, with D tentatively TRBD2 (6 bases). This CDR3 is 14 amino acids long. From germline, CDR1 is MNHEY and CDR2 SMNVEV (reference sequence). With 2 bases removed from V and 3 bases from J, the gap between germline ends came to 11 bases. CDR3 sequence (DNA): TGTGCCAGCAGTTTAGGCGGGGAGCACTACGAGCAGTACTTC. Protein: CASSLGGEHYEQYF.

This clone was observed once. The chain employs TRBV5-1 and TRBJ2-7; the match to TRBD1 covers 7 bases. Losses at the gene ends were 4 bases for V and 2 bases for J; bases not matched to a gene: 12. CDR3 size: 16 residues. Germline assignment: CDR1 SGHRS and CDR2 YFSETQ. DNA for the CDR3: TGCGCCAGCAGCCCAAAGCCGGGACAGAGAACCTACGAGCAGTACTTC. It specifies CASSPKPGQRTYEQYF.

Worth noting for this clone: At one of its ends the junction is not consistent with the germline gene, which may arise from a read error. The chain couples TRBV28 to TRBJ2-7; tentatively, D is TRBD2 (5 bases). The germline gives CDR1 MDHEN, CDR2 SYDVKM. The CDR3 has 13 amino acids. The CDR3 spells CAGRLSDSHEQYF. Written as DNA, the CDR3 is TGTGCCGGCAGGCTCTCGGACTCGCACGAGCAGTACTTC.

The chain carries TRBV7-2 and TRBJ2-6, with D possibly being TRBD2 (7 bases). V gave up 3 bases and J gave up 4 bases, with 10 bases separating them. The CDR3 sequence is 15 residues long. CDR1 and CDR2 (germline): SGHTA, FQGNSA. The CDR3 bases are TGTGCCAGCAGCTTCGGGGGGCGAGGGGCCAACGTCCTGACTTTC. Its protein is CASSFGGRGANVLTF.

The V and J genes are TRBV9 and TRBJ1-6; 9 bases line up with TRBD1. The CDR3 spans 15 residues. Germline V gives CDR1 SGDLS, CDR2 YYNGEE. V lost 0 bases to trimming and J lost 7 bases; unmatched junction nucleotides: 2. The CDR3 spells CASSVADRGNSPLHF. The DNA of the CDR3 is TGTGCCAGCAGCGTAGCCGACAGGGGGAATTCACCCCTCCACTTT.

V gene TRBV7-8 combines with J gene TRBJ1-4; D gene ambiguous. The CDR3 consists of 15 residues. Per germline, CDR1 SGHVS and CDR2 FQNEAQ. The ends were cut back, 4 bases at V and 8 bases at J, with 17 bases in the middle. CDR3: CASSSERTRGEKLFF. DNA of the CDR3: TGTGCCAGCAGCTCGGAACGGACCCGCGGGGAAAAACTGTTTTTT.